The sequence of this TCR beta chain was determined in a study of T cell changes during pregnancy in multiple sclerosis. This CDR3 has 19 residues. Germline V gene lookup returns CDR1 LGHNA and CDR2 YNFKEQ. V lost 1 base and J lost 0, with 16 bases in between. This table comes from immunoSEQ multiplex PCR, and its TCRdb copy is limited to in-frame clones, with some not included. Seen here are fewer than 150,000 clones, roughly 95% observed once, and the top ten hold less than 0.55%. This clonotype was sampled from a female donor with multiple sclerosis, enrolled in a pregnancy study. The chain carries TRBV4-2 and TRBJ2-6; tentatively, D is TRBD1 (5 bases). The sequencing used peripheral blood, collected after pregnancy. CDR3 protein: CASSQAQGKHLSGANVLTF. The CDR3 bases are TGTGCCAGCAGCCAAGCTCAGGGTAAACACCTCTCTGGGGCCAACGTCCTGACTTTC.